The TCR beta chain described here comes from a study of T cell responses to AZD1222 COVID-19 vaccine. Study-level findings and limits: The donor cohort was predominantly white British with a female majority, and clonal diversity may have been underestimated. The span of vaccine-associated CD4 TCRs extended across spike, with dominance at 160-218 and 743-854. Nearly half of spike-specific TCRs reportedly go after variant regions that carry no mutations.

The CDR3 is 12 amino acids. CDR1 is MNHNS, CDR2 SASEGT, per germline. V was trimmed by 0 bases and J by 5 bases, leaving 4 bases between them. Comments on this clone: Its antigen is still unknown.

Second-dose intervals near 4 or 12 weeks were combined. Data came from immunoSEQ multiplex PCR; TCRdb stores just in-frame clones and leaves some out. The top ten clones hold roughly 1.2% of a sample with 70,000 to 75,000 clones, around 90% of them seen once. Sequenced material: peripheral blood, taken 28 days after the second AZD1222 dose. This TCR was recovered from an adult who received the AZD1222 COVID-19 vaccine. This sequence joins TRBV6-1 and TRBJ1-2; no clear D. The CDR3 region is CASSEAPYGYTF. The CDR3 nucleotides are TGTGCCAGCAGTGAAGCGCCGTATGGCTACACCTTC.